This T cell receptor (beta chain) was identified during a study of blood T cell repertoires in COVID-19. Study in general: COVID-19 samples collected from the United States, Italy and Spain covered acute and convalescent phases.

Repertoires were generated with immunoSEQ multiplex PCR, while TCRdb's copy carries only in-frame clones and drops some. The repertoire holds around 250,000 clones, with 70% to 90% as singletons. What was sequenced was PBMCs or T cells enriched from blood (not recorded which). The origin of this receptor is a woman aged 45-65 years who had recovered from COVID-19.

CDR3 sequence (DNA): TGCAGTGGGCGGAGGTTCAATGAGCAGTTCTTC. This gives the protein CSGRRFNEQFF. J is TRBJ2-1 and V is TRBV20-1; possibly TRBD2 for D (5 bases). The germline V gene has CDR1 DFQATT and CDR2 SNEGSKA (reference sequence). Trimming removed 7 bases from V and 6 bases from J, with 10 bases in between. The CDR3 runs 11 residues.